This passage covers 6 T cell receptor beta chains from one sample sequenced in a study of CD8+ T cells in alopecia areata. The treatment denotes: oral pan-JAK inhibitor, 5-10 mg twice daily. It was cDNA, reverse transcribed from extracted RNA, that served as the sequencing template. Assay: immunoSEQ multiplex PCR; the TCRdb copy retains only in-frame clones and omits some. The repertoire holds approximately 180,000 clones, with around three fifths as singletons. The specimen was CD4+ T cells sorted from blood, collected around week 49, from a patient treated with tofacitinib. The receptors shown here come from a human donor with alopecia areata.

The chain combines TRBV14 with TRBJ2-1; TRBD2 is a possible D gene (5 bases). There are 16 residues in the CDR3. Per the germline V gene, CDR1 is SGHDN and CDR2 is FVKESK. Deletions cut 4 bases from V and 0 bases from J, with 13 bases between. The CDR3 DNA sequence: TGTGCCAGCAGCCTTAATCCGGGAAGCTCCTACAATGAGCAGTTCTTC. It is translated as CASSLNPGSSYNEQFF.

This chain connects TRBV29-1 to TRBJ1-1; no definite D call. V was cut by 6 bases and J by 3 bases, with 14 bases left in between. This CDR3 spans 13 amino acids. Per germline, CDR1 SQVTM and CDR2 ANQGSEA. The CDR3 sequence: CSVSTASHTEAFF. CDR3 coding DNA: TGCAGCGTATCAACAGCATCCCACACTGAAGCTTTCTTT.

This chain joins TRBV7-2 and TRBJ2-2; D gene ambiguous. The CDR3 consists of 13 residues. Germline V gives CDR1 SGHTA, CDR2 FQGNSA. V dropped 1 base and J dropped 5 bases, with 5 bases sitting between them. The CDR3: CASSLGQTGELFF. The CDR3 coding sequence is TGTGCCAGCAGCTTAGGTCAAACCGGGGAGCTGTTTTTT.

The CDR3 sequence: CASKGQGAAYEQYF. DNA for the CDR3: TGTGCCAGCAAGGGACAGGGGGCCGCCTACGAGCAGTACTTC. This chain joins TRBV25-1 and TRBJ2-7; 12 bases line up with TRBD1. Germline V CDR1 and CDR2: MGHDK, SYGVNS. The CDR3 extends over 14 amino acids. With 7 bases clipped from V and 2 bases from J, the junction kept 3 bases outside the gene matches.

The gene calls are TRBV2 and TRBJ2-7, with 12 bases aligning to TRBD2. The CDR3 length is 13 residues. The germline CDR1 and CDR2 sequences are SNHLY and FYNNEI. J was trimmed by 9 bases and V by 4 bases; bases with no gene match: 4. The CDR3 loop reads CASSGLAGEGQYF. CDR3 in DNA: TGTGCCAGCAGTGGACTAGCGGGGGAAGGGCAGTACTTC.

J is TRBJ1-2 and V is TRBV29-1; no reliable D call. The CDR3 loop spans 11 amino acids. Germline-derived CDR1 and CDR2 are SQVTM and ANQGSEA. V was cut by 5 bases and J by 2 bases, with 6 bases left in between. The CDR3 loop reads CSVTGNYGYTF. DNA of the CDR3: TGCAGCGTTACCGGGAACTATGGCTACACCTTC.